The clone carrying this T cell receptor beta chain has ten or more counts. As yet, its antigen is unknown. Tagging with unique molecular identifiers was applied to individual cDNA molecules. Each CDR3 protein gets one entry after TCRdb re-called the 5' RACE reads with MiXCR. Among about 60,000 distinct CDR3 sequences, 10% to 15% were seen once, and the ten largest hold 4.8%. CDR3 size: 14 residues. The ends were cut back, 4 bases at V and 4 bases at J, with 14 bases in the middle. CDR1 and CDR2 (germline): SGHRS, YFSETQ. The data belong to a study of early T cells in non-severe SARS-CoV-2 infection. For the study at large: Bulk RNA from unsorted whole blood was sequenced; chains were unpaired. Overall study results and limits: The matching step, a VDJdb search, favored anti-spike CD8 responses and missed private and CD4 specificities.

The receptor was derived from an adult who was a healthcare worker with PCR-confirmed SARS-CoV-2 infection or an uninfected control (not recorded which). The rearrangement joins TRBV5-1 to TRBJ1-1, with D possibly matching TRBD1 (5 bases). Sequencing input: whole blood. The CDR3 sequence is CASSMGTVGTEAFF. The CDR3 coding sequence is TGCGCCAGCAGCATGGGGACTGTGGGCACTGAAGCTTTCTTT.